This is a list of T cell receptor beta chains from one sample in a study of naive and memory T cell subsets. TCRdb re-analysed the UMI-ligation and nested PCR reads in MiXCR, keeping a single row per CDR3 protein. The sample contains roughly 91,000 distinct CDR3 sequences, around 14% of which appear only once. The sample was central memory CD4+ T cells from blood. Receptor source: a human donor in good health. Each CDR3 is given with its conserved first and last residue. The order of the fields is J gene, clone size, D gene, V gene, CDR3 protein, CDR3 DNA. The D gene is left open where the match is weak. The size field is filled for only some rows; it gives once, few, many or a size class.

TRBJ1-2 . . TRBV2 CASSEAWGNYGYTF TGTGCCAGCAGTGAAGCTTGGGGGAACTATGGCTACACCTTC
TRBJ1-3 . . TRBV10-1 CASSETAGNTIYF TGCGCCAGCAGTGAGACGGCTGGAAACACCATATATTTT
TRBJ2-7 few . TRBV9 CASSVDDGRLYEQYF TGTGCCAGCAGCGTAGATGACGGGAGACTCTACGAGCAGTACTTC
TRBJ2-5 many . TRBV7-2 CASSTALTQYF TGTGCCAGCAGCACCGCGCTGACCCAGTACTTC
TRBJ2-7 many TRBD2 TRBV20-1 CSAIPTSGIYEQYF TGCAGTGCTATACCGACTAGCGGAATCTACGAGCAGTACTTC
TRBJ2-2 . . TRBV5-5 CASSCGGELFF TGTGCCAGCAGCTGCGGGGGGGAGCTGTTTTTT
TRBJ1-1 few . TRBV5-1 CATRPTFGTEAFF TGCGCCACCCGACCGACGTTTGGAACTGAAGCTTTCTTT
TRBJ2-3 . . TRBV29-1 CSVAWQGITDTQYF TGCAGCGTTGCATGGCAGGGGATCACAGATACGCAGTATTTT
TRBJ1-4 many . TRBV14 CASSQFNRNEKLFF TGTGCCAGCAGCCAATTTAACAGGAATGAAAAACTGTTTTTT
TRBJ2-1 . TRBD2 TRBV11-2 CASSLQGLAGDSSRNEQFF TGTGCCAGCAGCTTACAGGGACTAGCGGGAGACTCTAGTCGGAATGAGCAGTTCTTC
TRBJ2-1 few . TRBV29-1 CSVAPGGGVYNEQFF TGCAGCGTTGCCCCGGGGGGCGGGGTTTACAATGAGCAGTTCTTC
TRBJ2-5 few . TRBV5-4 CASSPGGGGQETQYF TGTGCCAGCAGCCCTGGTGGAGGGGGCCAGGAGACCCAGTACTTC
TRBJ2-4 many TRBD1 TRBV20-1 CSARERTGGLAKNIQYF TGCAGTGCTAGAGAGAGGACAGGGGGCTTAGCCAAAAACATTCAGTACTTC
TRBJ2-7 many TRBD1 TRBV7-8 CASSPRDRDYEQYF TGTGCCAGCAGCCCCCGGGACAGGGACTACGAGCAGTACTTC
TRBJ1-1 few TRBD1 TRBV10-3 CAISGTGSTEAFF TGTGCCATCTCCGGGACAGGGAGCACTGAAGCTTTCTTT
TRBJ2-7 many TRBD2 TRBV28 CASSRTSSEQYF TGTGCCAGCAGCCGGACTAGTTCCGAGCAGTACTTC
TRBJ1-1 . TRBD1 TRBV30 CAWNPQGGNTEAFF TGTGCCTGGAATCCACAGGGGGGGAACACTGAAGCTTTCTTT
TRBJ2-7 . TRBD2 TRBV29-1 CSVEEPSGRSYEQYF TGCAGCGTTGAAGAGCCTAGCGGGAGGTCCTACGAGCAGTACTTC
TRBJ2-3 medium-sized . TRBV10-2 CASSDLWDTQYF TGCGCCAGCAGTGATCTGTGGGATACGCAGTATTTT
TRBJ1-5 few TRBD1 TRBV3-1 CASSQGTGALNQPQHF TGTGCCAGCAGCCAAGGGACAGGGGCCTTGAATCAGCCCCAGCATTTT
TRBJ2-3 many . TRBV20-1 CSAVRDSSSTDTQYF TGCAGTGCCGTCAGGGATAGTTCTAGCACAGATACGCAGTATTTT
TRBJ1-1 few . TRBV4-1 CASSQGEGRQNTEAFF TGCGCCAGCAGCCAGGGCGAGGGACGGCAGAACACTGAAGCTTTCTTT
TRBJ2-6 few TRBD1 TRBV5-1 CASSLGQDRSSGANVLTF TGCGCCAGCAGCTTGGGTCAGGACAGGAGCTCTGGGGCCAACGTCCTGACTTTC
TRBJ2-5 . TRBD1 TRBV4-2 CASRGTGLLETQYF TGTGCCAGCCGAGGGACAGGGTTGTTGGAGACCCAGTACTTC
TRBJ2-3 few TRBD2 TRBV24-1 CATSDRTLAGGADTQYF TGTGCCACCAGTGATAGGACACTAGCGGGAGGTGCGGATACGCAGTATTTT
TRBJ2-2 few . TRBV11-3 CASRAPLGELFF TGTGCCAGCAGAGCCCCCCTTGGGGAGCTGTTTTTT
TRBJ2-5 once TRBD2 TRBV6-2/TRBV6-3 CASSYSAGVLTQYF TGTGCCAGCAGTTACTCAGCGGGAGTTCTGACCCAGTACTTC
TRBJ1-6 few TRBD1 TRBV12-3/TRBV12-4 CASTTEGTGFSPLHF TGTGCCAGCACCACCGAGGGGACAGGTTTCTCACCCCTCCACTTT
TRBJ2-3 . . TRBV4-2 CASSQEGSATQYF TGTGCCAGCAGCCAAGAGGGTAGCGCTACGCAGTATTTT